These 21 T cell receptor beta chains originate from one sample sequenced in a study of CD8 T cells in ankylosing spondylitis. TCRdb recomputed calls from the 5' RACE reads with MiXCR, one row per CDR3 protein. The sample includes some 38,000 distinct CDR3 sequences, around a tenth of them seen just once. The sequencing sample was made of blood, either unsorted or a sorted T cell fraction (not recorded which). The source of these receptors is a male donor with ankylosing spondylitis or in good health (not recorded which).

The rearrangement links TRBV6-1 to TRBJ1-3; D unclear. CDR3 length: 15 amino acids. In germline, CDR1 is MNHNS, CDR2 SASEGT. Trimming stripped 2 bases from V and 1 base from J, with 9 bases between. CDR3 sequence: CASSESTVSGNTIYF. As DNA, the CDR3 is TGTGCCAGCAGTGAATCAACGGTTTCTGGAAACACCATATATTTT.

This clonotype was counted a few times. V is TRBV2 and J is TRBJ2-5; 8 bases agree with TRBD1. The J segment lost 0 bases and the V segment lost 9 bases, leaving 9 bases of the junction unmatched. The length of the CDR3 is 15 residues. Germline loops: CDR1 SNHLY, CDR2 FYNNEI. The chain's CDR3 is CARGIPGQDQETQYF. Written as DNA, the CDR3 is TGTGCCAGAGGAATACCGGGACAGGACCAAGAGACCCAGTACTTC.

At least ten counts were recorded for this clonotype. The chain combines TRBV7-9 with TRBJ2-2; D not resolved. This CDR3 spans 14 amino acids. V was trimmed by 1 base and J by 5 bases, leaving 8 bases between them. The germline CDR1 and CDR2 sequences are SEHNR and FQNEAQ (reference sequence). The CDR3: CASSLDLVTGELFF. CDR3 nucleotides: TGTGCCAGCAGCTTAGATTTGGTGACCGGGGAGCTGTTTTTT.

This clonotype was counted many times. The chain employs TRBV11-1 and TRBJ2-3; TRBD2 agrees at 8 bases. The length of the CDR3 is 16 residues. The J segment lost 6 bases and the V segment lost 5 bases, leaving 13 bases of the junction unmatched. Germline values: CDR1 SGHAT, CDR2 FQDESV (reference sequence). In DNA form, the CDR3 reads TGTGCCAGCAGCCCGAGCGTTCGGGAGGGCCGCGATACGCAGTATTTT. Its translation is CASSPSVREGRDTQYF.

This clonotype was detected many times. V is TRBV4-3 and J is TRBJ2-1; TRBD2 aligns across 14 bases. The V and J ends lost 0 bases and 6 bases, in that order; junction bases with no gene match: 1. From germline, CDR1 is LGHNA and CDR2 YSLEER. The CDR3 sequence is 16 residues long. The CDR3 DNA sequence: TGCGCCAGCAGCCAAGAGGGACTAGCGGGAGTCAATGAGCAGTTCTTC. Encoded protein: CASSQEGLAGVNEQFF.

This clonotype was seen at least ten times. The chain combines TRBV20-1 with TRBJ2-7, with no clear D. Trimming left V 3 bases short and J 3 bases short, with 0 bases between. The CDR3 spans 9 residues. Germline V gene lookup returns CDR1 DFQATT and CDR2 SNEGSKA (reference sequence). The CDR3 loop is CSASYEQYF. CDR3 coding DNA: TGCAGTGCTAGCTACGAGCAGTACTTC.

The gene calls are TRBV2 and TRBJ2-1, with TRBD2 identical over 12 bases. V dropped 6 bases and J dropped 6; count of bases not matched to a gene: 3. The CDR3 is made up of 14 amino acids. The V gene's germline CDR1 is SNHLY and CDR2 FYNNEI. Written as DNA, the CDR3 is TGTGCCAGCAGGTTACTAGCGGGAGGCAATGAGCAGTTCTTC. It specifies CASRLLAGGNEQFF.

The table lists this clonotype with many counts. CDR3 nucleotide sequence: TGTGCCAGCAGTTCAGCCCAGGGTGATCAGCCCCAGCATTTT. This encodes CASSSAQGDQPQHF. This chain joins TRBV28 and TRBJ1-5; D perhaps matches TRBD1 (5 bases). The V gene's germline CDR1 is MDHEN and CDR2 SYDVKM. This CDR3 is built from 14 residues. The V end lost 4 bases, the J end lost 5 bases, and 12 bases lay between the germline ends.

This clonotype was observed at least ten times. V and J are TRBV13 and TRBJ2-2, with D perhaps TRBD1 or TRBD2 (5 bases each). This CDR3 is 16 amino acids long. Per germline, CDR1 PRHDT and CDR2 FYEKMQ (reference sequence). Trimming removed 5 bases at V and 6 bases at J, with 19 bases between. CDR3 nucleotide sequence: TGTGCCAGCAGCCTGACCGGGACCTTAGGACCCGGGGAGCTGTTTTTT. This translates into CASSLTGTLGPGELFF.

This clonotype was detected many times. CDR3: CSVPTSGGHTDTQYF. The CDR3 DNA reads TGCAGCGTACCGACTAGCGGGGGACACACAGATACGCAGTATTTT. The chain joins TRBV29-1 to TRBJ2-3, with 12 bases matching TRBD2. V shed 6 bases and J 2 bases; nucleotides not matched to a gene: 6. The CDR3 covers 15 residues. Germline V CDR1 and CDR2: SQVTM, ANQGSEA.

This clonotype was counted ten times or more. J is TRBJ2-1 and V is TRBV6-2 or TRBV6-3; D is ambiguous. CDR3 length: 15 residues. Germline V gene data show CDR1 as MNHEY and CDR2 as SVGEGT. Deletions cut 7 bases from V and 2 bases from J, with 15 bases between. The CDR3 protein is CASTYSQPAYNEQFF. The CDR3 DNA reads TGTGCCAGCACCTACAGCCAGCCGGCCTACAATGAGCAGTTCTTC.

At least ten counts were recorded for this clonotype. The rearrangement links TRBV18 to TRBJ2-3; 9 nucleotides line up with TRBD1. Trimming cost V 3 bases and J 5 bases; bases outside gene matches: 3. Germline CDR1 KGHSH, CDR2 LQKENI. CDR3 size: 14 residues. The CDR3: CASSPGTGRDTQYF. As DNA, the CDR3 is TGTGCCAGCTCACCGGGGACAGGGCGAGATACGCAGTATTTT.

There are many counts of this clonotype. The chain carries TRBV20-1 and TRBJ2-7; 16 bases map to TRBD2. The germline CDR1 and CDR2 sequences are DFQATT and SNEGSKA (reference sequence). With 6 bases clipped from V and 2 bases from J, the junction kept 7 bases outside the gene matches. This CDR3 region has 16 residues. This chain's CDR3 is CSASTGTSGRAYEQYF. CDR3 nucleotide sequence: TGCAGTGCATCCACCGGGACTAGCGGGAGGGCCTACGAGCAGTACTTC.

The rearrangement links TRBV20-1 to TRBJ2-4, with 7 bases matching TRBD1. The length of the CDR3 is 12 residues. In germline, CDR1 is DFQATT, CDR2 SNEGSKA (reference sequence). The junction had 6 bases not matched to a gene; V was cut back by 6 bases and J by 7 bases. The CDR3 sequence: CSATDRLNIQYF. The CDR3 nucleotides are TGCAGTGCGACGGACAGGCTGAACATTCAGTACTTC.

This clonotype was detected ten times or more. The DNA for the CDR3 is TGTGCCAGCACCTCCCCCCCTAGCAATCAGCCCCAGCATTTT. This gives the protein CASTSPPSNQPQHF. The V and J genes are TRBV12-3 or TRBV12-4 and TRBJ1-5; D ambiguous. V dropped 7 bases and J dropped 0 bases, with 10 bases sitting between them. The CDR3 length is 14 residues.

This clonotype showed up many times. This chain joins TRBV18 and TRBJ2-1, with 9 nucleotides matching TRBD1. The CDR3 consists of 17 residues. Trimming at V came to 2 bases and at J to 8 bases, leaving 13 bases not matched to a gene. CDR1 and CDR2 from the germline V gene are KGHSH and LQKENI. The CDR3 reads CASSPRGTGPLVDEQFF. CDR3 DNA: TGTGCCAGCTCACCAAGGGGGACAGGGCCCCTAGTCGATGAGCAGTTCTTC.

In this sample, this clonotype turned up many times. The rearrangement joins TRBV3-1 to TRBJ1-2, with D possibly being TRBD1 (5 bases). The germline V gene encodes CDR1 LGHDT and CDR2 YNNKEL (reference sequence). With 0 bases removed from V and 6 bases from J, the gap between germline ends came to 5 bases. This CDR3 is built from 12 residues. The DNA for the CDR3 is TGTGCCAGCAGCCAAGACAGGGATGGCTACACCTTC. Its protein product is CASSQDRDGYTF.

The chain couples TRBV7-9 to TRBJ2-2; 8 nucleotides line up with TRBD1. CDR3 length: 16 residues. In germline, CDR1 is SEHNR, CDR2 FQNEAQ (reference sequence). V lost 5 bases and J lost 4; bases outside the gene matches: 9. CDR3 amino acids: CASSPRAGGLTGELFF. For the CDR3, the DNA is TGTGCCAGCAGCCCTAGGGCAGGGGGCCTCACCGGGGAGCTGTTTTTT.

This clonotype was recorded at least ten times. The CDR3 loop reads CASSWREGGSYNEQFF. The CDR3 DNA sequence: TGTGCCAGTAGTTGGAGGGAGGGGGGCTCCTACAATGAGCAGTTCTTC. The chain carries TRBV19 and TRBJ2-1; tentative D call: TRBD2 (7 bases). Germline V gene data show CDR1 as LNHDA and CDR2 as SQIVND (reference sequence). Trimming took 5 bases from V and 0 from J, leaving 14 bases between them. The CDR3 sequence is 16 residues long.

This clonotype was observed many times. The chain combines TRBV9 with TRBJ2-7; no clear D gene. The ends were cut back, 0 bases at V and 1 base at J, with 8 bases in the middle. CDR1 is SGDLS and CDR2 is YYNGEE in the germline V gene. CDR3 size: 14 residues. CDR3 in amino acids: CASSVVSGSYEQYF. The CDR3 region has the DNA TGTGCCAGCAGCGTAGTGTCGGGTTCCTACGAGCAGTACTTC.

This clonotype was observed at least ten times. This chain joins TRBV6-1 and TRBJ2-5; the match to TRBD1 covers 10 bases. Unmatched junction bases numbered 5, after V lost 5 bases and J lost 5 bases. This CDR3 region has 14 residues. Germline CDR1 reads MNHNS; CDR2 reads SASEGT. The CDR3 DNA reads TGTGCCAGCAGTCTGACAGGGGGCGGTGAGACCCAGTACTTC. Translation: CASSLTGGGETQYF.